A selection of T cell receptor beta chains follows, all from one sample in a study of blood T cell repertoires in COVID-19. Sequencing used immunoSEQ multiplex PCR; TCRdb keeps in-frame clones, though not all of them. The data contain approximately 350,000 clones, less than 90% of them seen just once; the ten biggest clones take up 2.5% to 3%. Sequencing input: PBMCs or T cells enriched from blood (not recorded which). The source of these receptors is a woman aged 25 to 45 who had recovered from COVID-19. Both conserved end residues are part of each CDR3. Each record gives: V gene, J gene, D gene, CDR3 DNA, CDR3 protein. A D gene is named only where the DNA matches it firmly.

V: TRBV24-1; J: TRBJ1-2; D: TRBD1; DNA: TGTGCCACCTCGGACAGGGCCTATGGCTACACCTTC; CDR3: CATSDRAYGYTF
V: TRBV6-1; J: TRBJ2-3; D: TRBD2; DNA: TGTGCCAGCAGTGACGGGGGGGGTGGAACAGATACGCAGTATTTT; CDR3: CASSDGGGGTDTQYF
V: TRBV28; J: TRBJ2-2; D: .; DNA: TGTGCCAGCAGTCTCAGGGGAACCGGGGAGCTGTTTTTT; CDR3: CASSLRGTGELFF
V: TRBV3-1/TRBV3-2; J: TRBJ2-1; D: TRBD1; DNA: TGTGCCAGCAGCACCTGGGACAGCGTGGGGCAGTTCTTC; CDR3: CASSTWDSVGQFF
V: TRBV29-1; J: TRBJ2-1; D: .; DNA: TGCAGCGTTGAACTTCTTTCCTACAATGAGCAGTTCTTC; CDR3: CSVELLSYNEQFF
V: TRBV19; J: TRBJ2-7; D: TRBD2; DNA: TGTGCCATTTATTCTTGGGGGCGGGAGGTCGAGCAGTACTTC; CDR3: CAIYSWGREVEQYF
V: TRBV7-2; J: TRBJ2-5; D: TRBD2; DNA: TGTGCCAGCAGCTTCGGACTAGCGGGAGGGCTGTCTAGGACCCAGTACTTC; CDR3: CASSFGLAGGLSRTQYF
V: TRBV7-9; J: TRBJ2-1; D: .; DNA: TGTGCCAGCAGTCTGACACAATACAATGAGCAGTTCTTC; CDR3: CASSLTQYNEQFF
V: TRBV4-1; J: TRBJ2-2; D: .; DNA: TGCGCCAGCAGCCAGGCCGACAGGACCACCGGGGAGCTGTTTTTT; CDR3: CASSQADRTTGELFF
V: TRBV7-2; J: TRBJ2-2; D: TRBD2; DNA: TGTGCCAGCAGCTCCTGGGGGCTAGCGGGAGGACCTAACACCGGGGAGCTGTTTTTT; CDR3: CASSSWGLAGGPNTGELFF
V: TRBV4-2; J: TRBJ2-2; D: TRBD2; DNA: TGTGCCAGCAGCCAATCGGGACTAGCGGGGGTTCCCGGGGAGCTGTTTTTT; CDR3: CASSQSGLAGVPGELFF
V: TRBV9; J: TRBJ2-3; D: .; DNA: TGTGCCAGCAGCGTAGCTCTAGCCGATACGCAGTATTTT; CDR3: CASSVALADTQYF
V: TRBV5-1; J: TRBJ1-1; D: TRBD1; DNA: TGCGCCAGCAGCCTCATCCCGGGACAGGGGGCGAACACTGAAGCTTTCTTT; CDR3: CASSLIPGQGANTEAFF
V: TRBV6-5; J: TRBJ1-1; D: .; DNA: TGTGCCAGCAGTTACTTGGGGGAGGGCACTGAAGCTTTCTTT; CDR3: CASSYLGEGTEAFF
V: TRBV5-5; J: TRBJ2-7; D: .; DNA: TGTGCCAGCAGCTTCCGGGACAAAACCTACGAGCAGTACTTC; CDR3: CASSFRDKTYEQYF